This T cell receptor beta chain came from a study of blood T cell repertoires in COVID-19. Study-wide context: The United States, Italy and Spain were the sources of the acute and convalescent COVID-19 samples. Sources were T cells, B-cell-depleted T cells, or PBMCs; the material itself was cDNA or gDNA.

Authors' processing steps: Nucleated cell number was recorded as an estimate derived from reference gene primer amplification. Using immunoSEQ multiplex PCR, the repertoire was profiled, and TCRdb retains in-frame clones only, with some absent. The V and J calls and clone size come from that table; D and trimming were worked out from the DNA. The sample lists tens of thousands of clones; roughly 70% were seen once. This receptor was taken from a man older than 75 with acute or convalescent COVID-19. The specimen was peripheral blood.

As DNA, the CDR3 is TGTGCCAGTAGTATCCCCGGGGGGGCCAACCGTAGAGAGACCCAGTACTTC. This codes for CASSIPGGANRRETQYF. This rearrangement joins TRBV19 to TRBJ2-5, with TRBD2 matching 8 bases. Trimming at V came to 3 bases and at J to 4 bases, leaving 13 bases not matched to a gene. CDR3 length equals 17 residues. Germline V gene data show CDR1 as LNHDA and CDR2 as SQIVND (reference sequence).